This section outlines one T cell receptor (beta chain) sequence together with its context. Its antigen is unknown. Base quality data are lacking; no much larger clone is found one base away. The entry originates in a study of blood T cell repertoires in COVID-19 (dated by TCRdb to 2020 to 2021). With regard to the full study: The collaborator samples originated in the United States, Italy and Spain and spanned the acute and convalescent phases of COVID-19. The samples were drawn from the first 160 participants of the ongoing ImmuneRACE study and from 950 to 1,500 subjects provided by 6 global collaborators. Deeply sampled blood TCRbeta repertoires from subjects exposed to, actively infected with, or recovered from COVID-19 were included in the dataset. A freely available public database, intended as a resource for researchers studying the immune response to SARS-CoV-2, is where the repertoires were released. Where available, HLA class I and class II types were taken from metadata supplied by the sample provider and were not determined by assay-based typing. The prospective study material was composed of cDNA or gDNA derived from T cells, B-cell-depleted T cells, or PBMCs. Nearly every sample came with metadata listing a de-identified subject ID, COVID-19 status, age in years and sex. Study-wide conclusions, independent of this receptor: Clinical and demographic metadata were provided uncurated, with the amount varying by source and participant.

The immunoSEQ Assay, a bias-controlled multiplex PCR, was used to amplify TCRbeta CDR3 regions from genomic DNA. As for how the authors treated the data: Nucleated cell counts per sample were estimated from amplification of reference gene primers within the assay. To quantify the absolute abundance of each unique TCRbeta CDR3 rearrangement, sequence reads were collapsed and filtered. For each sample, productive Simpson clonality was calculated as the square root of Simpson's diversity index across productive rearrangements. This is the immuneACCESS table as TCRdb keeps it, with only in-frame sequences that have V and J called. A part of the clones is gone; compared with another copy, unresolved V genes explain less than half, and the rest is unexplained. V, J and clone size are those of that table, while D and trimming were read from the DNA. This sample comprises hundreds of thousands of clones, roughly 90% of them detected only once. In total, the top ten clones hold 2% to 2.5% of the sample.

Participants in the prospective study were enrolled through a virtual design, were aged roughly 18 to 90 years, and lived in about two dozen United States geographic areas. To assign participants to cohorts, the prospective study relied on clinical history that participants themselves reported in a screening survey and a study questionnaire. Mobile phlebotomists in the prospective study collected whole blood, serum and a nasopharyngeal or oropharyngeal swab from every participant. Additional blood draws and questionnaires over an approximately two-month period could optionally be provided by prospective study participants. Before DNA extraction, blood samples from the prospective study were shipped at room temperature or frozen. Spanning cysteine to phenylalanine, the CDR3 consists of 14 amino acids. The retained sequence is limited to the CDR3, 42 bases, with the frame set at the first base. CDR1 is given as SQVTM and CDR2 as ANQGSEA, both from the germline V gene. A distance of 16 bases separates the germline ends of V and J, which lose 6 bases and 3 bases respectively.

The receptor was isolated from a woman aged 40 to 50 with acute COVID-19. The rearrangement joined TRBV29-1 to TRBJ2-3; the D gene is possibly TRBD2, with 6 bases matching. The sequenced sample consisted of PBMCs or T cells enriched from blood (not recorded which). At the DNA level, the sequence is TGCAGCGTCCACCTAGCGAGACAGACAGATACGCAGTATTTT. Its product reads: CSVHLARQTDTQYF.